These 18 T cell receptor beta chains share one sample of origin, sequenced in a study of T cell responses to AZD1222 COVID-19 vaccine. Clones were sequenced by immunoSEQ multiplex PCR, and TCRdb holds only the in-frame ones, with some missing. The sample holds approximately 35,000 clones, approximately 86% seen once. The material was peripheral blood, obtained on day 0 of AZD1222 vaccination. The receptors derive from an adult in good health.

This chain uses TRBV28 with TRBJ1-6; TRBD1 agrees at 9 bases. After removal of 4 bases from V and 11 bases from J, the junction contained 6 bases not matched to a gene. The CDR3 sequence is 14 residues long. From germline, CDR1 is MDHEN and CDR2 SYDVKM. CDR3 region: CASSSGQGRAPLHF. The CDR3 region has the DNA TGTGCCAGCAGTTCCGGACAGGGGAGGGCACCCCTCCACTTT. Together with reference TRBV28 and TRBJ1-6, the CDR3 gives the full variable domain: DVKVTQSSRYLVKRTGEKVFLECVQDMDHENMFWYRQDPGLGLRLIYFSYDVKMKEKGDIPEGYSVSREKKERFSLILESASTNQTSMYLCASSSGQGRAPLHFGNGTRLTVT.

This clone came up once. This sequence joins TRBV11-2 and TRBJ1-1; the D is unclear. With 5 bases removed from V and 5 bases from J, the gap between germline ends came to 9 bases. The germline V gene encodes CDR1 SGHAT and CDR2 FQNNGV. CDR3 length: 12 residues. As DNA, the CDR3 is TGTGCCAGCAGCGAGCGGAGGACTGAAGCTTTCTTT. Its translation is CASSERRTEAFF. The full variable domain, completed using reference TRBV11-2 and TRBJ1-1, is EAGVAQSPRYKIIEKRQSVAFWCNPISGHATLYWYQQILGQGPKLLIQFQNNGVVDDSQLPKDRFSAERLKGVDSTLKIQPAKLEDSAVYLCASSERRTEAFFGQGTRLTVV.

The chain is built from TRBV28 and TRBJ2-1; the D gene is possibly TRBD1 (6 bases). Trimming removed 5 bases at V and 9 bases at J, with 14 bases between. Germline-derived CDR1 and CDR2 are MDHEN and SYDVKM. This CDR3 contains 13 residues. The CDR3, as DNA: TGTGCCAGCAGTCAACAGGGAAGTAGTGAGCAGTTCTTC. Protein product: CASSQQGSSEQFF. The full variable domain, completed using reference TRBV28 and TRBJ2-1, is DVKVTQSSRYLVKRTGEKVFLECVQDMDHENMFWYRQDPGLGLRLIYFSYDVKMKEKGDIPEGYSVSREKKERFSLILESASTNQTSMYLCASSQQGSSEQFFGPGTRLTVL.

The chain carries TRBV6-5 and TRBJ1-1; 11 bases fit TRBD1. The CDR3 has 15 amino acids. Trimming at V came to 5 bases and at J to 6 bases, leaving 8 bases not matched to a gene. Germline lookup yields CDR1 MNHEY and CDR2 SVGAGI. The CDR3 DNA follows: TGTGCCAGCAGTCGGTGGACAGGGGGCTCAGCTGAAGCTTTCTTT. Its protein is CASSRWTGGSAEAFF.

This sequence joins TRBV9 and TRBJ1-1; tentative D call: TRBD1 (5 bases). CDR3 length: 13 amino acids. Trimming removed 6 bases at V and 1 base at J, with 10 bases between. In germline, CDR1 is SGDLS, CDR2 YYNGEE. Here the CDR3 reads CASTGDRNTEAFF. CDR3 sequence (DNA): TGTGCCAGCACGGGTGACAGGAACACTGAAGCTTTCTTT.

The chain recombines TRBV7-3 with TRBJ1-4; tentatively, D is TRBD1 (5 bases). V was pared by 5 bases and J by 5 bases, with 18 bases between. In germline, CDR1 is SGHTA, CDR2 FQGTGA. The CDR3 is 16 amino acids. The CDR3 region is CASSPGSRGSNEKLFF. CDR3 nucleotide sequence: TGTGCCAGCAGCCCTGGGTCGAGGGGATCAAATGAAAAACTGTTTTTT. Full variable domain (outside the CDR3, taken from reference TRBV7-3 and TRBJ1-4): GAGVSQTPSNKVTEKGKYVELRCDPISGHTALYWYRQSLGQGPEFLIYFQGTGAADDSGLPNDRFFAVRPEGSVSTLKIQRTERGDSAVYLCASSPGSRGSNEKLFFGSGTQLSVL.

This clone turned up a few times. For the CDR3, the DNA is TGTGCCAGCAGTGCGACTAGCGGGGGGGCCGGTGAGCAGTTCTTC. This translates into CASSATSGGAGEQFF. This chain uses TRBV6-4 with TRBJ2-1, with 14 bases matching TRBD2. After removal of 4 bases from V and 9 bases from J, the junction contained 5 bases not matched to a gene. CDR3 size: 15 residues. CDR1 and CDR2 (germline): MRHNA, SNTAGT.

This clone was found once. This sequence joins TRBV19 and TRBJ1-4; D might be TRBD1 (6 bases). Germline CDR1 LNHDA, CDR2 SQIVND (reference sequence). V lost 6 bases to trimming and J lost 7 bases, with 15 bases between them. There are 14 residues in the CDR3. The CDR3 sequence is CASSSGGVFEKLFF. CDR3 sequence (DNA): TGTGCCAGTAGCTCCGGGGGCGTCTTTGAAAAACTGTTTTTT.

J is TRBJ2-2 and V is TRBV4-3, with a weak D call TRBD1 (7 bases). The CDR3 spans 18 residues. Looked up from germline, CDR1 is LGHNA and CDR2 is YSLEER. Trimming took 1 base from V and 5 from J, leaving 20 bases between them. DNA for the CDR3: TGCGCCAGCAGCCAAGCGGGACCAGGGGGGCAGGAAACCGGGGAGCTGTTTTTT. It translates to CASSQAGPGGQETGELFF.

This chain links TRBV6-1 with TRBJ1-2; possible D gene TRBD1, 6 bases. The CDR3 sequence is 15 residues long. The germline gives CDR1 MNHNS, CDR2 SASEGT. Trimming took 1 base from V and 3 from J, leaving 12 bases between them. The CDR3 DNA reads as TGTGCCAGCAGTGAAGAGGGGGGGCGCTACTATGGCTACACCTTC. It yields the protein CASSEEGGRYYGYTF.

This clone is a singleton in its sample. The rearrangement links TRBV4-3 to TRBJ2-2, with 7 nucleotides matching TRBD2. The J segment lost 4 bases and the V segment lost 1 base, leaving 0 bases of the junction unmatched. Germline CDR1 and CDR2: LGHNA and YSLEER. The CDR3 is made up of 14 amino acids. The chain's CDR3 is CASSQGGGTGELFF. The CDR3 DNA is TGCGCCAGCAGCCAAGGGGGGGGCACCGGGGAGCTGTTTTTT.

CDR3 sequence: CATGEQGANSNQPQHF. The DNA for the CDR3 is TGTGCCACCGGTGAACAGGGGGCGAATAGCAATCAGCCCCAGCATTTT. V is TRBV10-3 and J is TRBJ1-5, with 9 bases aligning to TRBD1. Germline V gene lookup returns CDR1 ENHRY and CDR2 SYGVKD. The CDR3 extends over 16 amino acids. The V and J ends lost 10 bases and 0 bases, in that order; junction bases with no gene match: 10.

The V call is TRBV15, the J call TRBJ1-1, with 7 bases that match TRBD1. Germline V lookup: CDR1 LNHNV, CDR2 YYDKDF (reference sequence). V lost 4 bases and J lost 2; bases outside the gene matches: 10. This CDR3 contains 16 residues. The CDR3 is CATSKNRGGGNTEAFF. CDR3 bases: TGTGCCACCAGCAAAAACAGGGGCGGCGGAAACACTGAAGCTTTCTTT.

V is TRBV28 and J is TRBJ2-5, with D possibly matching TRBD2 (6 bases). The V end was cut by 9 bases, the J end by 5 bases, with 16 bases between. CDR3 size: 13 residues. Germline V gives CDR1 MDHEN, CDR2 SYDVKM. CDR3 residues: CASRQGGTETQYF. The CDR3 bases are TGTGCCAGTCGACAAGGAGGGACTGAGACCCAGTACTTC. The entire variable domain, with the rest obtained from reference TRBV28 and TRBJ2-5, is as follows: DVKVTQSSRYLVKRTGEKVFLECVQDMDHENMFWYRQDPGLGLRLIYFSYDVKMKEKGDIPEGYSVSREKKERFSLILESASTNQTSMYLCASRQGGTETQYFGPGTRLLVL.

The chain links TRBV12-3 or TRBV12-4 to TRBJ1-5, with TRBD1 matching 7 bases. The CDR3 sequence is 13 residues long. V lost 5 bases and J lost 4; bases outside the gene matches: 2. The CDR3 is CASSVTGNQPQHF. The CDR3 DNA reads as TGTGCCAGCAGTGTGACAGGGAATCAGCCCCAGCATTTT.

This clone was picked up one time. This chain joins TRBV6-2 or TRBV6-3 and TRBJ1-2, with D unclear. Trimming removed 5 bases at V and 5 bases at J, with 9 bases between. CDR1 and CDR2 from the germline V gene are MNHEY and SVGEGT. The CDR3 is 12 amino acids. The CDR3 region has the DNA TGTGCCAGCAGTACCCAACAGTATGGCTACACCTTC. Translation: CASSTQQYGYTF.

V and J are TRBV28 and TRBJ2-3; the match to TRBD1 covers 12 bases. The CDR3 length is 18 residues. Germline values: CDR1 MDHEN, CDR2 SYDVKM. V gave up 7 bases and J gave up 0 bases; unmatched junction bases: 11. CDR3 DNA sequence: TGTGCCAGCAAGGGACAGGGGGCACAGGGAGATAGCACAGATACGCAGTATTTT. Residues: CASKGQGAQGDSTDTQYF.

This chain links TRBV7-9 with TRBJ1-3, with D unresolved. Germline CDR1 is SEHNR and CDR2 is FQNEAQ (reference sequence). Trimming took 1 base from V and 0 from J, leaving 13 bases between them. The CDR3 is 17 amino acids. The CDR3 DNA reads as TGTGCCAGCAGCTTAGACCTTCTACAGAGCTCTGGAAACACCATATATTTT. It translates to CASSLDLLQSSGNTIYF. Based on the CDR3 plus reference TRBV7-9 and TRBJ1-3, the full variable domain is DTGVSQNPRHKITKRGQNVTFRCDPISEHNRLYWYRQTLGQGPEFLTYFQNEAQLEKSRLLSDRFSAERPKGSFSTLEIQRTEQGDSAMYLCASSLDLLQSSGNTIYFGEGSWLTVV.